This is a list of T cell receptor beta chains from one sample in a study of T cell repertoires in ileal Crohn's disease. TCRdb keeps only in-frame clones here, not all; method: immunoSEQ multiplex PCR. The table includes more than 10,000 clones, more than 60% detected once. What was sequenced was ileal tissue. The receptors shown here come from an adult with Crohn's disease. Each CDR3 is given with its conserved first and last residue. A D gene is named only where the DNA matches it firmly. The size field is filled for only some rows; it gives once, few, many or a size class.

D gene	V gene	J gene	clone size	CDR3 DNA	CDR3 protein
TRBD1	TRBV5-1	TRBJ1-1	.	TGCGCCAGCAGCTCCTTCGGACAGGGCACCACTGAAGCTTTCTTT	CASSSFGQGTTEAFF
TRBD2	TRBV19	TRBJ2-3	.	TGTGCCAGTAGTATCGGGGCTAGCGGGGAGTATTTT	CASSIGASGEYF
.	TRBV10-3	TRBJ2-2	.	TGTGCCATCAGTGAAAGGACAAGCACCGGGGAGCTGTTTTTT	CAISERTSTGELFF
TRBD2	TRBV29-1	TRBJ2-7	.	TGCAGCGTTGTCCTCGGACTAGCGGACTACGAGCAGTACTTC	CSVVLGLADYEQYF
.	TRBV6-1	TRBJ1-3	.	TGTGCCAGCAGTGAAACTGGAAACACCATATATTTT	CASSETGNTIYF
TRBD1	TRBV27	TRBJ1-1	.	TGTGCCAGCAGTTGGGGTCACCGGGGACAGGGAGAAGCTTTCTTT	CASSWGHRGQGEAFF
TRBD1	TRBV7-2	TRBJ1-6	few	TGTGCCAGCAGCCCCACCGGGACAGCTACCAAGAATAATTCACCCCTCCACTTT	CASSPTGTATKNNSPLHF
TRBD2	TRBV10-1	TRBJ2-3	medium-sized	TGCGCCAGCAGAGGACTAGCAGTCACAGATACGCAGTATTTT	CASRGLAVTDTQYF
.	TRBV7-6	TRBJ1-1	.	TGTGCCAGCAGCTTATTTGGAGAAGCTTTCTTT	CASSLFGEAFF
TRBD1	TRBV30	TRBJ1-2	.	TGTGCCTGGACCCAGGACAGGGGGAACTATGGCTACACCTTC	CAWTQDRGNYGYTF
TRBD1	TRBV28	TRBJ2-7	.	TGTGCCAGCAGACACCCGGACAGGGAAGGGGGCGAGCAGTACTTC	CASRHPDREGGEQYF
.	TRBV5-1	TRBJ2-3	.	TGCGCCAGCAGCTTACGGCGGGGGCTCAGTACAGATACGCAGTATTTT	CASSLRRGLSTDTQYF
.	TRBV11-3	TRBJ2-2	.	TGTGCCAGCAGCCCAACTAGGAGCGGGGAGCTGTTTTTT	CASSPTRSGELFF
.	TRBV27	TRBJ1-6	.	TGTGCCAGCAAAGACCCCGGCCAGAATAATTCACCCCTCCACTTT	CASKDPGQNNSPLHF
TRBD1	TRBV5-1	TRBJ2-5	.	TGCGCCAGCACCGGGACAGCCCAAGAGACCCAGTACTTC	CASTGTAQETQYF
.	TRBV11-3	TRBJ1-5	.	TGTGCCAGCAGCCCGGGGGGGAGTAACAATCAGCCCCAGCATTTT	CASSPGGSNNQPQHF
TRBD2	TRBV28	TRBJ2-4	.	TGTGCCAGCAGTTTATTGGGAGCGGGGGGTAAAAACATTCAGTACTTC	CASSLLGAGGKNIQYF
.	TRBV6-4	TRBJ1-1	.	TGTGCCAGCAGTAGGGAACAGGACACTGAAGCTTTCTTT	CASSREQDTEAFF
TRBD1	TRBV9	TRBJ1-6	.	TGTGCCAGCAGCCCAGGGGGAGGTAGGTCACCCCTCCACTTT	CASSPGGGRSPLHF
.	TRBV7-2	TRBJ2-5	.	TGTGCCAGCAGCTTTGGAGGGGGCCGGGAGACCCAGTACTTC	CASSFGGGRETQYF
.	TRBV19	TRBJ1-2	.	TGTGCCAGTAGTACTATCGGCGGGACCCTGGGGGACTATGGCTACACCTTC	CASSTIGGTLGDYGYTF
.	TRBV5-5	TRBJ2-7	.	TGTGCCAGCAGCTTTTGGAACGCTCCCCAGCAGTACTTC	CASSFWNAPQQYF
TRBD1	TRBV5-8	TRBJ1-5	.	TGTGCCAGCAGCGGGCGCAGGGGGGCTAGCAATCAGCCCCAGCATTTT	CASSGRRGASNQPQHF
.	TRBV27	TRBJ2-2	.	TGTGCCAGCAGACCGGGATCGATCACCGGGGAGCTGTTTTTT	CASRPGSITGELFF
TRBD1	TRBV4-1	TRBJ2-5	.	TGCGCCAGCAGCCCAGACCCCAGGGGGCGCGAGAAGACCCAGTACTTC	CASSPDPRGREKTQYF
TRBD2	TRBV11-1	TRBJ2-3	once	TGTGCCAGCAGCTCCGTAGCGGGGGGGGCCGAAGATACGCAGTATTTT	CASSSVAGGAEDTQYF
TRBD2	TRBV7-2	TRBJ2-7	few	TGTGCCAGCAGCTACACTAGCGGGCCCTACGAGCAGTACTTC	CASSYTSGPYEQYF
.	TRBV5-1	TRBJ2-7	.	TGCGCCAGCAGCTTGGACAGGTTCCCCCACGAGCAGTACTTC	CASSLDRFPHEQYF
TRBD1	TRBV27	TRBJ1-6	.	TGTGCCAGCAGTTGGGGGACAGCGAATAATTCACCCCTCCACTTT	CASSWGTANNSPLHF
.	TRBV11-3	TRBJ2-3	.	TGTGCCAGCAGCTTAGATTGGGGTTCAGATACGCAGTATTTT	CASSLDWGSDTQYF
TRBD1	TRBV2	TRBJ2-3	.	TGTGCCAGCAGTTTACAGGGGTCCGATACGCAGTATTTT	CASSLQGSDTQYF
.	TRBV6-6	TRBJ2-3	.	TGTGCCAGCAGTCCCGGGACTAGCACAGATACGCAGTATTTT	CASSPGTSTDTQYF
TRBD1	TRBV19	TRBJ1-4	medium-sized	TGTGCCAGTAGTAAAAAGGACAGGGCAGATGAAAAACTGTTTTTT	CASSKKDRADEKLFF
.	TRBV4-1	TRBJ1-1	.	TGCGCCAGCAGCCAAGGGGCAGGCCAGAACACTGAAGCTTTCTTT	CASSQGAGQNTEAFF
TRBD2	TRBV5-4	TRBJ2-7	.	TGTGCCAGCAGCAAGACTAGCGGGGGGACCTACGAGCAGTACTTC	CASSKTSGGTYEQYF
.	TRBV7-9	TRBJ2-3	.	TGTGCCAGCAGCTCTGAGGCGATTAACACAGATACGCAGTATTTT	CASSSEAINTDTQYF
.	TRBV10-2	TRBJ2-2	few	TGCGCCAGCAGTGAGGACGGTTTTACCGGGGAGCTGTTTTTT	CASSEDGFTGELFF
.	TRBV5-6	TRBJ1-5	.	TGTGCCAGCAGCTTGGGACTCACGGATCAGCCCCAGCATTTT	CASSLGLTDQPQHF
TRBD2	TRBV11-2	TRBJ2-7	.	TGTGCCAGCAGCTCTGGACTAGCGGGGGGACGCTCCTACGAGCAGTACTTC	CASSSGLAGGRSYEQYF
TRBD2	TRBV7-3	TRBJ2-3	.	TGTGCCAGCAGCCTCCCCGGGGGCGGGGGGGCAGATACGCAGTATTTT	CASSLPGGGGADTQYF
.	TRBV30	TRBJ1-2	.	TGTGCCTGGCAGTTTGATGGGAATTATGGCTACACCTTC	CAWQFDGNYGYTF
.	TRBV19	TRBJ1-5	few	TGTGCCAGTAGCCCCTTACCGGGGGGTGATCAGCCCCAGCATTTT	CASSPLPGGDQPQHF
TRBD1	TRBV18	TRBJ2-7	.	TGTGCCAGCTCACCATCGGGACAGATTTCCTACGAGCAGTACTTC	CASSPSGQISYEQYF
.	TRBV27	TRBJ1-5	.	TGTGCCAGCAGTTTGGGCAGGGTTGGGCAGCCCCAGCATTTT	CASSLGRVGQPQHF
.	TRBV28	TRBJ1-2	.	TGTGCCAGCAGTTCAGGACGGATCTATGGCTACACCTTC	CASSSGRIYGYTF
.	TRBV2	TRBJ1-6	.	TGTGCCAGCACTGGACCCCCTCGGATCAATTCACCCCTCCACTTT	CASTGPPRINSPLHF
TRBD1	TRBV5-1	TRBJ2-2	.	TGCGCCAGCAGCTCCGGCGACAGGGCAGAAACCGGGGAGCTGTTTTTT	CASSSGDRAETGELFF
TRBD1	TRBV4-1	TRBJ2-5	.	TGCGCCAGCAGCCGGCGGACAGGGTACCAAGAGACCCAGTACTTC	CASSRRTGYQETQYF
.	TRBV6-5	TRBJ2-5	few	TGTGCCAGCAGTCTCGCCGGGGGTCAGGAGACCCAGTACTTC	CASSLAGGQETQYF
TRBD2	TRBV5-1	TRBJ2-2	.	TGCGCCAGCAGCCCGGCTAGCGGGGGGGCCGTCGGCACCGGGGAGCTGTTTTTT	CASSPASGGAVGTGELFF
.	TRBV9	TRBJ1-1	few	TGTGCCAGTGGGAAACACCAGAACACTGAAGCTTTCTTT	CASGKHQNTEAFF
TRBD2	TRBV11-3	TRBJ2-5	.	TGTGCCAGCAGCTTAAGCGGGGTGGGGGAGACCCAGTACTTC	CASSLSGVGETQYF
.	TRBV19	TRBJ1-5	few	TGTGCCAGTCGGGGAGAATATAGCAATCAGCCCCAGCATTTT	CASRGEYSNQPQHF
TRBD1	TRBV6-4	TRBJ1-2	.	TGTGCCAGCAGTGAACAGGGGATTGGCTACACCTTC	CASSEQGIGYTF
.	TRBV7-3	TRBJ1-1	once	TGTGCCAGCAGCTCGGACAGTGCGAACACTGAAGCTTTCTTT	CASSSDSANTEAFF
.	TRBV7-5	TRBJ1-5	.	TGTGCCAGAAGCTTAAACGGAACAGACTATAGCAATCAGCCCCAGCATTTT	CARSLNGTDYSNQPQHF
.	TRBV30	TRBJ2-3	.	TGTGCCTGGAGTGTACTGCCCGATACGCAGTATTTT	CAWSVLPDTQYF
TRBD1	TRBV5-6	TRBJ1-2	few	TGTGCCAGCAGCCAGGACAGGGGCTATGGCTACACCTTC	CASSQDRGYGYTF
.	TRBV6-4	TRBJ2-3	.	TGTGCCAGCAGTATCAGATTAGTCGGTAGCACAGATACGCAGTATTTT	CASSIRLVGSTDTQYF
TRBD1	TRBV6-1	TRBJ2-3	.	TGTGCCAGCAGTATCCACAGGGGTCCAGATACGCAGTATTTT	CASSIHRGPDTQYF